Given below is one TCR beta chain in context. No cognate antigen has been identified for it. It has no much larger one-base neighbor in the sample; base qualities were not kept. The time point label on this specimen signifies: baseline before first vaccination. Samples from vaccinated people were obtained from the UK trials COV001 and COV002, which included a single-blind randomized controlled phase 2/3 trial of AZD1222 (ChAdOx1 nCoV-19) in healthy adults. Trial participant PBMC samples were collected at day 0 and day 28 after the second dose for TCRbeta chain sequencing. This entry belongs to a study of T cell responses to AZD1222 COVID-19 vaccine (dated by TCRdb to 2020 to 2022). Broadly, across the study: AZD1222 recipients with second doses at about 4 weeks or about 12 weeks were pooled, because spike-specific TCR depth and breadth did not differ between schedules. TCR sequencing was performed for 233 trial participants, of whom about 200 were given two doses of AZD1222 and around 26 were given two doses of MenACWY control vaccine. Trial participants were enrolled by age into subgroups of 18-55, 56-69 and 70-plus years, and about 150, 27 and 61 TCR-sequenced participants, respectively, were included in these subgroups. The research as a whole found: CD4 TCRs associated with the vaccine covered the entire spike protein, and the dominant responses were in regions 160-218 and 743-854. After two AZD1222 doses, both the breadth and the depth of spike-specific TCRs were significantly higher than at day 0 and than in MenACWY recipients. Participants were mostly white British and included more females than males, and it was suggested by the authors that clonal diversity may have been underestimated. In the small 56-69-year group, the increase in depth fell short of significance, most likely because of low power. Epitopes outside the regions mutated in the B.1.351 and B.1.1.7 variants were reportedly recognized by nearly half of the unique spike-specific TCRs. Because no day 14 peak-response samples were available, repertoires were characterized only after the peak T cell response. Conclusions about previously exposed vaccinees are limited because only six or seven AZD1222 recipients were SARS-CoV-2 seropositive at baseline.

The CDR3 measures 15 amino acids from cysteine to phenylalanine. The CDR3 DNA has 45 bases and is translated from base 1. Sequences MDHEN (CDR1) and SYDVKM (CDR2) are obtained from the germline V gene. The junction shows trimming of 5 bases on V and 4 bases on J, and the gene matches do not reach 7 bases of it. The CDR3 regions of human TCRbeta chains were analyzed by immunosequencing. Per the authors' processing: TCRs in the repertoires were matched against a reference library of SARS-CoV-2-specific TCRs that had been generated with the MIRA antigen-specificity platform. Breadth meant the fraction of unique TCRs that were SARS-CoV-2-associated, whereas depth meant the fraction of total T cells that were SARS-CoV-2-associated. Using the MIRA data, each spike-specific TCR was mapped to the spike region that the TCR reacts to and placed in a CD4 or CD8 class. Log10-transformed breadth and depth values were compared by one-way ANOVA with Sidak's multiple comparisons tests. Imported from immuneACCESS, the table was reduced by TCRdb to in-frame sequences with V and J called. These copies leave out some clones; in studies compared against another copy, an unresolved V gene accounts for under half, and the cause of the remainder is not known. Clone size and V and J calls were adopted from that table, with D and trimming inferred from the DNA. This sample gives approximately 110,000 clones in total; around nine tenths of them show up just once. The biggest ten clones account for around 9.1% of the sample.

The receptor's source is an adult in good health. The sequenced sample was peripheral blood, obtained on day 0 of AZD1222 vaccination. The rearranged chain carries TRBV28 and TRBJ2-5; TRBD1 fits 10 bases in the junction. For the CDR3, the sequence is CASSPDRGRRETQYF. DNA sequence: TGTGCCAGCAGTCCGGACAGGGGGAGGCGAGAGACCCAGTACTTC.